This section outlines one T cell receptor (beta chain) sequence together with its context. This clonotype was seen ten or more times. This clone's antigen is unknown. It has no much larger one-base neighbor in the sample; base qualities were not kept. This sample is part of a study of neurological immune-mediated disorders (dated by TCRdb to the late 2010s). The study in broad terms: Peripheral blood TCR-beta repertoires from HTLV-I-associated myelopathy (HAM/TSP) patients, multiple sclerosis patients and healthy controls were compared by UMI-based sequencing. Of the approximately 70 subjects in the cohort, about 14 were HAM/TSP patients, some 35 were multiple sclerosis patients, and 20 were healthy controls. Longitudinal samples, technical triplicates and paired sorted CD4+ and CD8+ T-cell subsets, alongside PBMC samples, were included among the approximately 110 TCR-beta libraries. On the study overall, not on this receptor specifically: Expanded clones from different subjects shared no identical CDR3 amino acid sequences, which suggests that TCR-beta repertoires were private in all groups. TCR clonal expansion was highest in HAM/TSP patients and lowest in MS patients, with MS patients falling below even healthy controls.

cDNA was synthesized by template-switch 5'RACE using a primer with a 10-nucleotide random unique molecular identifier that tagged each TCR transcript. Every sequencing run covered 15-18 subjects and yielded more than 160 million TCR-beta sequences. Total RNA was extracted with the RNeasy kit. The KAPA Real-time Library Amplification kit was used to amplify TCR-beta VDJ regions with primers for the TCR constant region and the 5'RACE anchor. Sample indexes and Illumina adaptors were added in a first PCR, and a second PCR then increased library yield. The roughly 650 bp TCR product was size-selected on a 2% E-gel SizeSelection system after Ampure bead purification. Before pooling, library quality was assessed on a Bioanalyzer, concentration was determined with Qubit, and library quantification was performed with the Kapa Library Quantification kit. An Illumina HiSeq 2500 sequenced the libraries paired-end 2 x 150 bp. To increase sequence diversity, roughly 23-30% phiX was spiked into each library pool. Per the original workflow: The quality-filtered reads were processed with the UMI-based MiGEC pipeline, whose error correction step removed more than 85% of the raw TCR sequences. VDJ genes were aligned to IMGT germline references, and clonotypes were defined by unique CDR3 amino acid sequence plus V-J genes. VDJtools evaluated clonal expansion, Shannon diversity and CDR3 relatedness (CalcPairwiseDistances, ClusterSamples); CLCbio workbench built phylogenetic trees. Using coefficient-of-variation modelling across technical triplicates, the study counted a clone as expanded if it had at least 8 unique UMIs. The public reads were reprocessed in TCRdb via fastp at Q25 and MiXCR, keeping in-frame beta chains. Rows with one shared CDR3 protein collapse into an entry with the most common genes and DNA. TCRdb, rather than the study authors, made the V and J calls. The table for this sample lists 74,000 or so distinct CDR3 sequences; roughly 9.5% of them were counted only once. The ten largest clones represent less than 2% of the sample.

The healthy controls were volunteers from a blood bank in Maryland, USA. Unsorted PBMC libraries were generated from 2 million PBMCs stored in RNAlater at -80 °C until RNA extraction. PBMCs were separated from peripheral blood using Ficoll-Hypaque density gradient centrifugation and then cryopreserved in liquid nitrogen. CDR1 and CDR2 (SGHRS, YFSETQ) derive from the germline V gene. The CDR3 goes from the cysteine to the phenylalanine over 14 residues. Only the CDR3 DNA stays, 42 bases, in frame from base 1. Between the V and J ends, shortened by 0 bases and 6 bases respectively, the junction contains 10 bases.

The TCR originated in a man aged 45-65 years in good health. Sequencing input: PBMCs. The chain couples TRBV5-1 to TRBJ2-1; the D gene identity is not certain. The nucleotide sequence reads TGCGCCAGCAGCTTGGGGCCTACTGTCAATGAGCAGTTCTTC. It translates as CASSLGPTVNEQFF.